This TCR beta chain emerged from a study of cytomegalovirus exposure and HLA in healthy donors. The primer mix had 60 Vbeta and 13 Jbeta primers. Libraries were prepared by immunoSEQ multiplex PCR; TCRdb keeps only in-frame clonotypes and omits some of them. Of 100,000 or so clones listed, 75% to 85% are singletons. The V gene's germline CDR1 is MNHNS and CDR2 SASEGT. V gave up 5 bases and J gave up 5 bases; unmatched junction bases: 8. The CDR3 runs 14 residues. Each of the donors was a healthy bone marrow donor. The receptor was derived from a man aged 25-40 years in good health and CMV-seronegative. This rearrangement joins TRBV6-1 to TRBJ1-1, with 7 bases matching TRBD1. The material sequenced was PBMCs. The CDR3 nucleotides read TGTGCCAGCAGTCCAGGGGGAAGGGGGACTGAAGCTTTCTTT. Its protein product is CASSPGGRGTEAFF.